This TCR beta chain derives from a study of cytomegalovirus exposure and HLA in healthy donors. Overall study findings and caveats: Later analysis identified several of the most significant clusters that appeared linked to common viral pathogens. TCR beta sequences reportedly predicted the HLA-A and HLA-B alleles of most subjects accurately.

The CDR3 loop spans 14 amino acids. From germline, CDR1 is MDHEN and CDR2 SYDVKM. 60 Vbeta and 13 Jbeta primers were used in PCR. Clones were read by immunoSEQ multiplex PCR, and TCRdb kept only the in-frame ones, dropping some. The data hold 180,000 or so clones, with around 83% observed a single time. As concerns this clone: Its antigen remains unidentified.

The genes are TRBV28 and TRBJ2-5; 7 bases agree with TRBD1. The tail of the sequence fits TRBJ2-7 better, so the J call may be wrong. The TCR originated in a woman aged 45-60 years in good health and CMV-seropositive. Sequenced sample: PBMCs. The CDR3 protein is CASSSDRTGYEQYF. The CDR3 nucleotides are TGTGCCAGCAGTTCGGACCGGACAGGATACGAGCAGTACTTC.